The 8 T cell receptor beta chains in this list originate from one sample, sequenced in a study of somatic mutations in cytotoxic T cells in rheumatoid arthritis. Libraries were prepared by immunoSEQ multiplex PCR; TCRdb keeps only in-frame clonotypes and omits some of them. Of more than 15,000 clones listed, just under 80% are singletons. The sample was CD8+ T cells sorted from blood. Receptors were obtained from an adult with rheumatoid arthritis.

The genes are TRBV6-5 and TRBJ1-1; no firm D call. V was clipped by 3 bases and J by 4 bases, with 9 bases between them. Germline V gene data show CDR1 as MNHEY and CDR2 as SVGAGI. The CDR3 contains 13 residues. CDR3 in DNA: TGTGCCAGCAGTTATTCCGGAGGCACTGAAGCTTTCTTT. It translates to CASSYSGGTEAFF.

The rearrangement joins TRBV29-1 to TRBJ2-3; TRBD1 matches 10 bases. This CDR3 spans 15 amino acids. Germline CDR1 SQVTM, CDR2 ANQGSEA. V gave up 1 base and J gave up 3 bases; unmatched junction bases: 4. CDR3 amino acids: CSVEGGTGVTDTQYF. As DNA, the CDR3 is TGCAGCGTTGAAGGTGGGACAGGGGTAACAGATACGCAGTATTTT.

This chain connects TRBV5-1 to TRBJ1-5, with unresolved D. Germline V gives CDR1 SGHRS, CDR2 YFSETQ. Trimming stripped 0 bases from V and 6 bases from J, with 7 bases between. The CDR3 sequence is 13 residues long. The CDR3 region is CASSLEGSQPQHF. CDR3 DNA sequence: TGCGCCAGCAGCTTGGAGGGTTCTCAGCCCCAGCATTTT.

The chain is built from TRBV6-5 and TRBJ2-3; possibly TRBD2 for D (6 bases). CDR1 is MNHEY, CDR2 SVGAGI, per germline. Trimming took off 2 bases at V and 0 bases at J, with 9 bases between the two ends. This CDR3 has 15 residues. CDR3 DNA sequence: TGTGCCAGCAGTTACGGCGGGGCTAGCACAGATACGCAGTATTTT. Translating gives CASSYGGASTDTQYF.

The chain joins TRBV19 to TRBJ2-1; weak D call: TRBD2 (5 bases). Germline V CDR1 and CDR2: LNHDA, SQIVND (reference sequence). The length of the CDR3 is 15 residues. Trimming cost V 1 base and J 5 bases, with 12 bases left between them. The CDR3 bases are TGTGCCAGTAGTATAGCCAGCTACGGGGACAATGAGCAGTTCTTC. Protein product: CASSIASYGDNEQFF. The complete variable domain, with remaining parts taken from reference TRBV19 and TRBJ2-1, reads DGGITQSPKYLFRKEGQNVTLSCEQNLNHDAMYWYRQDPGQGLRLIYYSQIVNDFQKGDIAEGYSVSREKKESFPLTVTSAQKNPTAFYLCASSIASYGDNEQFFGPGTRLTVL.

The chain links TRBV14 to TRBJ2-5; the match to TRBD1 covers 7 bases. The CDR3 length is 20 residues. The trim removed 0 bases at V and 2 bases at J, leaving 18 bases unmatched. The germline gives CDR1 SGHDN, CDR2 FVKESK. The CDR3 spells CASSQDRDRRVVKEQETQYF. DNA for the CDR3: TGTGCCAGCAGCCAAGACCGGGACAGAAGAGTGGTAAAGGAACAAGAGACCCAGTACTTC.

The rearrangement links TRBV5-4 to TRBJ1-6, with D unresolved. Germline V lookup: CDR1 SGHNT, CDR2 YYREEE (reference sequence). This CDR3 has 15 amino acids. Trimming shortened V by 4 bases and J by 4 bases, and 12 bases separated the two germline ends. The CDR3, as DNA: TGTGCCAGCAGCCCCGCGGAGGGATATAATTCACCCCTCCACTTT. Translated: CASSPAEGYNSPLHF.

V usage is TRBV6-4 and J usage is TRBJ2-3, with 11 bases identical to TRBD2. The length of the CDR3 is 16 residues. Germline V gene sequence: CDR1 MRHNA, CDR2 SNTAGT. V shed 0 bases, J shed 5 bases, and the junction held 4 bases outside the gene matches. CDR3 residues: CASSDSASGGIDTQYF. Here the CDR3 DNA reads TGTGCCAGCAGTGACTCGGCTAGCGGGGGGATAGATACGCAGTATTTT.